The 28 T cell receptor beta chains in this list originate from one sample, sequenced in a study of T-cell memory formation after mild COVID-19. TCRdb ran MiXCR on the 5' RACE reads and lists one entry per CDR3 protein. This sample yields under 350,000 distinct CDR3 sequences, of which 15% to 20% are seen a single time; roughly 24% belongs to the top ten. The sample consisted of PBMCs or a T cell subset sorted from them (not recorded which). These TCRs come from a man between 18 and 35 years old who had mild COVID-19 (a few samples of this study predate the infection). Cell type and time point are not known.

V gene TRBV11-3 combines with J gene TRBJ2-5, with TRBD2 as a possible D gene (7 bases). V lost 5 bases and J 5 bases, leaving 15 bases between the germline ends. The CDR3 contains 14 residues. Looked up from germline, CDR1 is SGHNT and CDR2 is YENEEA. DNA of the CDR3: TGTGCCAGCAGCAGAGGGGGGGCCGCGGAGACCCAGTACTTC. As protein: CASSRGGAAETQYF.

The chain uses TRBV29-1 and TRBJ2-5, with D perhaps TRBD1 or TRBD2 (6 bases each). The germline V gene has CDR1 SQVTM and CDR2 ANQGSEA. The CDR3 has 14 amino acids. Trimming shortened V by 1 base and J by 5 bases, and 14 bases separated the two germline ends. CDR3 region: CSVEVWGASETQYF. The CDR3 DNA follows: TGCAGCGTTGAAGTATGGGGGGCTTCGGAGACCCAGTACTTC.

This chain uses TRBV7-3 with TRBJ2-1; D is possibly TRBD2 (6 bases). V was pared by 3 bases and J by 9 bases, with 15 bases between. Germline CDR1 SGHTA, CDR2 FQGTGA. This CDR3 has 14 residues. CDR3 coding DNA: TGTGCCAGCAGCTTTGGGCACCCCGGGAGTGAGCAGTTCTTC. As protein: CASSFGHPGSEQFF. Full variable domain (remainder filled in from reference TRBV7-3 and TRBJ2-1): GAGVSQTPSNKVTEKGKYVELRCDPISGHTALYWYRQSLGQGPEFLIYFQGTGAADDSGLPNDRFFAVRPEGSVSTLKIQRTERGDSAVYLCASSFGHPGSEQFFGPGTRLTVL.

The chain employs TRBV19 and TRBJ2-4; TRBD1 aligns across 8 bases. This CDR3 spans 15 amino acids. The germline V gene has CDR1 LNHDA and CDR2 SQIVND (reference sequence). Trimming removed 4 bases from V and 1 base from J; junction bases left unmatched: 3. CDR3 sequence: CASSSTGGAKNIQYF. CDR3 sequence (DNA): TGTGCCAGTAGTAGCACAGGGGGGGCCAAAAACATTCAGTACTTC.

The J gene is TRBJ2-3, the V gene TRBV12-3 or TRBV12-4, with D unclear. The CDR3 runs to 15 residues. Between the trimmed V and J ends, which lost 6 bases and 1 base, there was a span of 14 bases. CDR3 DNA sequence: TGTGCCAGCAGGGTCTTCTATTACGGCACAGATACGCAGTATTTT. Protein product: CASRVFYYGTDTQYF.

This clonotype appeared a few times. CDR3 loop: CASSAGQGPSNYGYTF. The CDR3 region has the DNA TGTGCCAGCAGCGCCGGACAGGGGCCTTCCAACTATGGCTACACCTTC. The rearrangement links TRBV6-2 or TRBV6-3 to TRBJ1-2, with TRBD1 matching over 9 bases. From germline, CDR1 is MNHEY and CDR2 SVGEGT. The J segment lost 2 bases and the V segment lost 6 bases, leaving 10 bases of the junction unmatched. The CDR3 has 16 amino acids.

Note on this clonotype: A read error may be the cause here, since a much bigger clone is one base away. This sequence joins TRBV28 and TRBJ2-5; 10 bases line up with TRBD1. The CDR3 runs to 16 residues. Germline CDR1 reads MDHEN; CDR2 reads SYDVKM. The DNA of the CDR3 is TGTGCCGGCAGTCGGGACAGGGGAAACCTACAAGAGACCCAGTACTTC. Translation: CAGSRDRGNLQETQYF.

The chain carries TRBV9 and TRBJ2-2, with D possibly being TRBD1 (6 bases). CDR1 SGDLS and CDR2 YYNGEE come from the germline V gene. V lost 10 bases to trimming and J lost 1 base, with 11 bases between them. The CDR3 runs 13 residues. CDR3 DNA sequence: TGTGCCTTGGGGGCAGGGAACACCGGGGAGCTGTTTTTT. Protein product: CALGAGNTGELFF. Filled out from reference TRBV9 and TRBJ2-2, the complete variable domain reads DSGVTQTPKHLITATGQRVTLRCSPRSGDLSVYWYQQSLDQGLQFLIQYYNGEERAKGNILERFSAQQFPDLHSELNLSSLELGDSALYFCALGAGNTGELFFGEGSRLTVL.

This clonotype has just a few counts. V is TRBV7-8 and J is TRBJ2-5; 11 nucleotides agree with TRBD2. CDR3 length: 14 residues. The germline V gene has CDR1 SGHVS and CDR2 FQNEAQ. J gave up 7 bases and V 3 bases, and 4 bases lay outside the gene matches. The CDR3 nucleotides read TGTGCCAGCAGCTTCGTAGCGGGGGGGGTGACCCAGTACTTC. It translates to CASSFVAGGVTQYF.

The chain combines TRBV19 with TRBJ1-1; the match to TRBD1 covers 7 bases. V trimming: 8 bases; J trimming: 1 base; junction bases outside the gene matches: 10. CDR1 LNHDA and CDR2 SQIVND come from the germline V gene (reference sequence). The CDR3 consists of 15 residues. The CDR3 DNA sequence: TGTGCCAGTCGCCACCTCCGGGACAGGAACACTGAAGCTTTCTTT. It is translated as CASRHLRDRNTEAFF.

In this sample, this clonotype turned up a few times. This chain links TRBV20-1 with TRBJ1-4; 9 positions match TRBD1. Germline values: CDR1 DFQATT, CDR2 SNEGSKA (reference sequence). The V gene end was trimmed by 6 bases and the J gene end by 7 bases; junction bases not matched to a gene: 6. The CDR3 is 13 amino acids. CDR3 amino acids: CSARDREFEKLFF. DNA of the CDR3: TGCAGTGCCAGGGACAGGGAGTTTGAAAAACTGTTTTTT.

In this sample, this clonotype turned up a few times. The V gene is TRBV10-3, the J gene TRBJ1-2; possibly TRBD1 for D (5 bases). V was clipped by 4 bases and J by 2 bases, with 5 bases between them. CDR3 length: 12 residues. Germline CDR1 reads ENHRY; CDR2 reads SYGVKD. CDR3 in amino acids: CAISGGNYGYTF. The CDR3 region has the DNA TGTGCCATCAGTGGGGGGAACTATGGCTACACCTTC.

J is TRBJ1-5 and V is TRBV12-3 or TRBV12-4; D is possibly TRBD1 (5 bases). V was shortened by 6 bases and J by 4 bases, with 13 bases between the two germline ends. CDR3 length: 14 amino acids. The chain's CDR3 is CASSPWGLNQPQHF. The CDR3 DNA is TGTGCCAGCAGCCCTTGGGGCCTGAATCAGCCCCAGCATTTT.

The DNA of the CDR3 is TGTGCCAGCAGTCCCAGACAGAGCACCGGGGAGCTGTTTTTT. This sequence encodes CASSPRQSTGELFF. The V gene is TRBV12-3 or TRBV12-4, the J gene TRBJ2-2, with D tentatively TRBD1 (5 bases). The CDR3 runs 14 residues. Trimming took off 5 bases at V and 4 bases at J, with 11 bases between the two ends.

This clonotype was detected only a few times. J is TRBJ1-1 and V is TRBV5-4; the D is unclear. V was clipped by 1 base and J by 6 bases, with 16 bases between them. Germline V gives CDR1 SGHNT, CDR2 YYREEE (reference sequence). The CDR3 sequence is 15 residues long. CDR3 in DNA: TGTGCCAGCAGCTTGTACTCGGGTGCTCTTTCTGAAGCTTTCTTT. Its protein product is CASSLYSGALSEAFF.

This clonotype showed up just a few times. The rearrangement links TRBV7-9 to TRBJ2-3; D might be TRBD1 or TRBD2, each matching 5 bases. The V end lost 7 bases, the J end lost 10 bases, and 21 bases lay between the germline ends. The germline gives CDR1 SEHNR, CDR2 FQNEAQ (reference sequence). The CDR3 runs to 14 residues. The CDR3 sequence: CASTGIEGRSPQYF. In DNA form, the CDR3 reads TGTGCCAGCACAGGGATAGAGGGCAGATCTCCGCAGTATTTT.

The chain recombines TRBV12-3 or TRBV12-4 with TRBJ2-1; 7 bases match TRBD1. This CDR3 comprises 16 residues. The V gene end was trimmed by 0 bases and the J gene end by 3 bases; junction bases not matched to a gene: 5. This CDR3 reads CASSLAGTAFYNEQFF. The CDR3 coding sequence is TGTGCCAGCAGTTTAGCGGGGACAGCTTTCTACAATGAGCAGTTCTTC.

This clonotype was observed a few times. The gene calls are TRBV4-3 and TRBJ2-7; D remains ambiguous. The CDR3 totals 13 residues. The germline V gene encodes CDR1 LGHNA and CDR2 YSLEER. The ends were cut back, 0 bases at V and 3 bases at J, with 6 bases in the middle. CDR3 protein: CASSQDVGYEQYF. CDR3 in DNA: TGCGCCAGCAGCCAAGATGTGGGCTACGAGCAGTACTTC.

This clonotype has only a few counts. In nucleotides, the CDR3 is TGCAGTGCTAGTGGCCAGGGGCCCGCCAAAAACATTCAGTACTTC. Its translation: CSASGQGPAKNIQYF. J is TRBJ2-4 and V is TRBV20-1, with a possible D match to TRBD1 (6 bases). Trimming took 3 bases from V and 1 from J, leaving 13 bases between them. Germline V lookup: CDR1 DFQATT, CDR2 SNEGSKA (reference sequence). The CDR3 contains 15 residues.

In its sample, this clonotype was seen once. Possible read error: a much larger clone is one base away. V and J are TRBV6-1 and TRBJ2-3; 7 bases match TRBD1. CDR3 size: 14 residues. From germline, CDR1 is MNHNS and CDR2 SASEGT. Trimming at V came to 8 bases and at J to 2 bases, leaving 7 bases not matched to a gene. CDR3 region: CASPVTGHTDTQYF. The DNA of the CDR3 is TGTGCCAGCCCGGTGACAGGGCACACAGATACGCAGTATTTT.

This clonotype occurred many times. V usage is TRBV12-3 or TRBV12-4 and J usage is TRBJ2-5; a weak D match, TRBD2 (5 bases). Trimming cost V 7 bases and J 9 bases, with 18 bases left between them. This CDR3 comprises 13 residues. CDR3 nucleotide sequence: TGTGCCAGCACCCTGTGGGGTAGCGCGGCCCAGTACTTC. This sequence encodes CASTLWGSAAQYF.

The chain uses TRBV5-1 and TRBJ1-1; weak D call: TRBD1 (5 bases). V was pared by 4 bases and J by 4 bases, with 20 bases between. This CDR3 contains 16 residues. From germline, CDR1 is SGHRS and CDR2 YFSETQ. In DNA, the CDR3 is TGCGCCAGCAGCAACCGGGGACCGTTGGCCGGCACTGAAGCTTTCTTT. This encodes CASSNRGPLAGTEAFF.

V and J are TRBV20-1 and TRBJ1-6; D is unclear. CDR1 and CDR2 (germline): DFQATT, SNEGSKA (reference sequence). Trimming removed 3 bases at V and 7 bases at J, with 19 bases between. CDR3 size: 16 residues. CDR3: CSARVPAVLPNSPLHF. DNA for the CDR3: TGCAGTGCTAGGGTCCCGGCAGTATTACCAAATTCACCCCTCCACTTT.

This chain links TRBV29-1 with TRBJ2-5; 9 bases align to TRBD2. J lost 2 bases, V lost 0 bases, and 10 bases had no gene match. Germline CDR1 reads SQVTM; CDR2 reads ANQGSEA. The CDR3 loop spans 17 amino acids. The CDR3 sequence is CSVEDPEASGEQETQYF. In nucleotides, the CDR3 is TGCAGCGTTGAAGACCCAGAGGCTAGCGGGGAGCAAGAGACCCAGTACTTC.

This clonotype was recorded a few times. The V call is TRBV5-4, the J call TRBJ1-1; weak D call: TRBD1 (5 bases). With 0 bases removed from V and 4 bases from J, the gap between germline ends came to 13 bases. The CDR3 runs to 15 residues. In germline, CDR1 is SGHNT, CDR2 YYREEE (reference sequence). DNA of the CDR3: TGTGCCAGCAGCTTGGCGAGGCAGGGCGCCACTGAAGCTTTCTTT. Amino acids: CASSLARQGATEAFF.

The V call is TRBV4-1, the J call TRBJ2-7; 7 positions agree with TRBD2. V trimming: 4 bases; J trimming: 2 bases; junction bases outside the gene matches: 11. CDR1 and CDR2 (germline): MGHRA, YSYEKL. This CDR3 is 16 amino acids long. The CDR3 is CASSRMWGGATYEQYF. The CDR3 DNA sequence: TGCGCCAGCAGCCGTATGTGGGGGGGAGCCACCTACGAGCAGTACTTC.

The DNA of the CDR3 is TGTGCCAGCAGCGTAGAGGGGTACCCCGGGGAGCTGTTTTTT. It specifies CASSVEGYPGELFF. The chain links TRBV9 to TRBJ2-2; maybe TRBD1 (5 bases). The CDR3 extends over 14 amino acids. V lost 0 bases and J 6 bases, leaving 9 bases between the germline ends. Germline V CDR1 and CDR2: SGDLS, YYNGEE.

The J gene is TRBJ1-5, the V gene TRBV29-1; 9 bases match TRBD1. The CDR3 has 17 amino acids. After removal of 6 bases from V and 2 bases from J, the junction contained 14 bases not matched to a gene. Germline V gene data show CDR1 as SQVTM and CDR2 as ANQGSEA. This chain's CDR3 is CSVFGGTGSGRNQPQHF. The CDR3 DNA reads TGCAGCGTATTTGGGGGGACAGGGAGCGGTCGCAATCAGCCCCAGCATTTT. Looking up the rest from reference TRBV29-1 and TRBJ1-5 gives the full variable domain: SAVISQKPSRDICQRGTSLTIQCQVDSQVTMMFWYRQQPGQSLTLIATANQGSEATYESGFVIDKFPISRPNLTFSTLTVSNMSPEDSSIYLCSVFGGTGSGRNQPQHFGDGTRLSIL.